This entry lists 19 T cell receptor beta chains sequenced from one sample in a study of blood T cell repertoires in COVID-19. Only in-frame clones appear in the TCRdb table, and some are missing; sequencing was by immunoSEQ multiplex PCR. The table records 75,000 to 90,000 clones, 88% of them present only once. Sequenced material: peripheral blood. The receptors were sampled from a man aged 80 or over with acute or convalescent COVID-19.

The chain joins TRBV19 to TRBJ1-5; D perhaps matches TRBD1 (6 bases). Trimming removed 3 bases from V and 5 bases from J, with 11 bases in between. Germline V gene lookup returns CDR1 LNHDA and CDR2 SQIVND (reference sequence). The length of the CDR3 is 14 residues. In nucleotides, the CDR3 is TGTGCCAGTAGTATTGTTAAGGGGGATCAGCCCCAGCATTTT. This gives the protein CASSIVKGDQPQHF.

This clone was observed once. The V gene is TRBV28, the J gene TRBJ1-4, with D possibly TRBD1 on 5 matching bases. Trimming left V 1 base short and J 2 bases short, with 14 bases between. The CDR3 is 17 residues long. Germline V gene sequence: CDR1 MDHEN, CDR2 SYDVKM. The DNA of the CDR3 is TGTGCCAGCAGTTTATTCGGGGGTGACGGCACTAATGAAAAACTGTTTTTT. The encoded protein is CASSLFGGDGTNEKLFF.

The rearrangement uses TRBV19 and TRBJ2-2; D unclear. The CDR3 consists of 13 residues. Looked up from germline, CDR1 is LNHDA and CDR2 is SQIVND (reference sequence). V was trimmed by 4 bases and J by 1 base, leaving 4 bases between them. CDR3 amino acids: CASSTGNTGELFF. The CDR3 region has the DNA TGTGCCAGTAGTACAGGGAACACCGGGGAGCTGTTTTTT.

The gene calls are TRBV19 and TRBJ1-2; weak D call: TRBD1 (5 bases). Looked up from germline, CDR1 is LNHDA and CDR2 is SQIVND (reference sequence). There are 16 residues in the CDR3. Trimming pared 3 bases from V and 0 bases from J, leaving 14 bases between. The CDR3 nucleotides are TGTGCCAGTAGTATGTTCCGGGGGGAAGCTAACTATGGCTACACCTTC. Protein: CASSMFRGEANYGYTF.

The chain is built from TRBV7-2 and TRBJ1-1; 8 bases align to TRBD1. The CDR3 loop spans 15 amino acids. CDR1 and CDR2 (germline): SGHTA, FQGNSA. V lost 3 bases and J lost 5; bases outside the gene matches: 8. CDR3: CASSLRGQAGTEAFF. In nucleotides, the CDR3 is TGTGCCAGCAGCTTGCGGGGACAGGCGGGGACTGAAGCTTTCTTT.

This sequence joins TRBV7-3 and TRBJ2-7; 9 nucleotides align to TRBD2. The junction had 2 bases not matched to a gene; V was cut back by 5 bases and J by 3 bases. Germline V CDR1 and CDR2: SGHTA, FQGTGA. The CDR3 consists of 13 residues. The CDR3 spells CASSVSGGYEQYF. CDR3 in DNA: TGTGCCAGCAGCGTTAGCGGGGGCTACGAGCAGTACTTC.

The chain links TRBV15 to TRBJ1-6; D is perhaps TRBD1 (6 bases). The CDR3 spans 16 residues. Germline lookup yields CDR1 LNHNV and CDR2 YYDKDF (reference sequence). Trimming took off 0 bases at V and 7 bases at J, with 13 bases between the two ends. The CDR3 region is CATSREGGPQNSPLHF. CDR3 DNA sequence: TGTGCCACCAGCAGAGAGGGGGGGCCCCAAAATTCACCCCTCCACTTT. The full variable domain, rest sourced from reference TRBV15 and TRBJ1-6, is DAMVIQNPRYQVTQFGKPVTLSCSQTLNHNVMYWYQQKSSQAPKLLFHYYDKDFNNEADTPDNFQSRRPNTSFCFLDIRSPGLGDTAMYLCATSREGGPQNSPLHFGNGTRLTVT.

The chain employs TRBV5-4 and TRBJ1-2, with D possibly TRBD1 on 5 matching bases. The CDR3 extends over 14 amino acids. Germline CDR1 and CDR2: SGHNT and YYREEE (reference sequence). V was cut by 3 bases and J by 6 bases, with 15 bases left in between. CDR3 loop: CASSSPDQGNGYTF. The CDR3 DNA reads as TGTGCCAGCAGCTCTCCGGACCAGGGTAATGGCTACACCTTC.

Here the CDR3 DNA reads TGTGCCAGCAGCTTGGGCCTAGCGGGGGAAAATGAGCAGTTCTTC. Translating gives CASSLGLAGENEQFF. This sequence joins TRBV5-4 and TRBJ2-1, with 10 bases aligning to TRBD2. This CDR3 has 15 residues. Germline-derived CDR1 and CDR2 are SGHNT and YYREEE (reference sequence). V dropped 0 bases and J dropped 7; count of bases not matched to a gene: 4. The full variable domain, in which reference TRBV5-4 and TRBJ2-1 provide the parts outside the CDR3, is ETGVTQSPTHLIKTRGQQVTLRCSSQSGHNTVSWYQQALGQGPQFIFQYYREEENGRGNFPPRFSGLQFPNYSSELNVNALELDDSALYLCASSLGLAGENEQFFGPGTRLTVL.

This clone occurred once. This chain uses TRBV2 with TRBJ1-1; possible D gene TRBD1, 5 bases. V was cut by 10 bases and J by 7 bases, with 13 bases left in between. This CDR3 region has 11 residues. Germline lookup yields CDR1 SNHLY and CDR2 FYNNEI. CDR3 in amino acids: CATQGEIEAFF. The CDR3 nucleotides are TGTGCCACCCAAGGGGAAATTGAAGCTTTCTTT. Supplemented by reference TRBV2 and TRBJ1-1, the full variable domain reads EPEVTQTPSHQVTQMGQEVILRCVPISNHLYFYWYRQILGQKVEFLVSFYNNEISEKSEIFDDQFSVERPDGSNFTLKIRSTKLEDSAMYFCATQGEIEAFFGQGTRLTVV.

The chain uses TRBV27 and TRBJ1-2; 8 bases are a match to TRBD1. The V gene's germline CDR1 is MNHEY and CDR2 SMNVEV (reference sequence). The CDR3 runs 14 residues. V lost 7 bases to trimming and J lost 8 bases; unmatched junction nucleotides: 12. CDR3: CASNAIGQGKGYTF. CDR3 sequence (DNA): TGTGCCAGCAATGCGATCGGACAGGGTAAAGGCTACACCTTC.

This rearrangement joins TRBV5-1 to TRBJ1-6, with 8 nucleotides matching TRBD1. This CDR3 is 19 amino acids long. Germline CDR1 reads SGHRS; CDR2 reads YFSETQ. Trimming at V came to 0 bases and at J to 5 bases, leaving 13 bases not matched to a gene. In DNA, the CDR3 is TGCGCCAGCAGCTTGGGATCTTCGTGGACAGGGATCAATAATTCACCCCTCCACTTT. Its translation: CASSLGSSWTGINNSPLHF.

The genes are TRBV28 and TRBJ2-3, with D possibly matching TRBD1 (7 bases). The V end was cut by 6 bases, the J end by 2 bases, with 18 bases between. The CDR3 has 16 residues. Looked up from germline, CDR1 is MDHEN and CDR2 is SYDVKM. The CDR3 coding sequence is TGTGCCAGCAGCTTTATGACAGGGACTGACACAGATACGCAGTATTTT. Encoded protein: CASSFMTGTDTDTQYF.

CDR3 nucleotides: TGTGCCAGTAGGGCCAGGGCCCAAGAAAAACTGTTTTTT. Protein: CASRARAQEKLFF. This chain uses TRBV19 with TRBJ1-4, with D maybe TRBD1 (5 bases). V was cut by 6 bases and J by 8 bases, with 13 bases left in between. CDR1 is LNHDA, CDR2 SQIVND, per germline (reference sequence). This CDR3 comprises 13 residues.

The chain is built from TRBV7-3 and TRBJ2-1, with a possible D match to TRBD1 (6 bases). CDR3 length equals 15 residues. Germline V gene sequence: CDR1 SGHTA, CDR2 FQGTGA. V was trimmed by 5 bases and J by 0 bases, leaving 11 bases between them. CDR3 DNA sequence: TGTGCCAGCAGCCCAGAGGACAGCTCCTACAATGAGCAGTTCTTC. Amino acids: CASSPEDSSYNEQFF. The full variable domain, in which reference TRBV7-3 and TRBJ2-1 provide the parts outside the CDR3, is GAGVSQTPSNKVTEKGKYVELRCDPISGHTALYWYRQSLGQGPEFLIYFQGTGAADDSGLPNDRFFAVRPEGSVSTLKIQRTERGDSAVYLCASSPEDSSYNEQFFGPGTRLTVL.

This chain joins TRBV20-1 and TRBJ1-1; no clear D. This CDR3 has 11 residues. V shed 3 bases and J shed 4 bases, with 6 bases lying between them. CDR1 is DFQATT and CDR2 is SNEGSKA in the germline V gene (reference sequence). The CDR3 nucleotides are TGCAGTGCTAGCGAACTCACTGAAGCTTTCTTT. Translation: CSASELTEAFF.

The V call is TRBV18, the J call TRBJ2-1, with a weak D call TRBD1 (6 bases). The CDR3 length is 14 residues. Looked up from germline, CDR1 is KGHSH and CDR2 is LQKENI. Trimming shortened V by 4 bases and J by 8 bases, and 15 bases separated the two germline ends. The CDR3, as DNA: TGTGCCAGCTCACACCGGACAGCCTTGGATGAGCAGTTCTTC. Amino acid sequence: CASSHRTALDEQFF.

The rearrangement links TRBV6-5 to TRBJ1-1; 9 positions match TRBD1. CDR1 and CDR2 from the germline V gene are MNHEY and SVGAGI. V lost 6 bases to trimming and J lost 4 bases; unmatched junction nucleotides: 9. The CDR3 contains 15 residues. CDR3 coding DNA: TGTGCCAGCAGCCCCCCTGGACAGGGGAGCACTGAAGCTTTCTTT. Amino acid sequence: CASSPPGQGSTEAFF.

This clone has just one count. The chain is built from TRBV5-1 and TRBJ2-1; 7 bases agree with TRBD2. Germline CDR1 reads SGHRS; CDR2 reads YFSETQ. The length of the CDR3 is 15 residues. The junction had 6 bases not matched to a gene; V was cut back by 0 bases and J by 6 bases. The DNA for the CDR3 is TGCGCCAGCAGCTTGGGGTGGACTAGTGTCAATGAGCAGTTCTTC. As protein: CASSLGWTSVNEQFF.